One T cell receptor beta chain is described in this entry. This entry comes from a study of Ad26.COV2.S vaccination and SARS-CoV-2 variants. About the research overall: Donor was one of the participants in the Ad26.COV2.S arm of the COV1001 trial. Administration of Ad26.COV2.S was intramuscular, either once or twice 56 days apart.

Treatment meaning: approximately 18 received Ad26.COV2.S at low or high dose, single or two shots; roughly 5 received placebo; per-sample allocation not given. Specimens were obtained on day 63 following the first vaccine or placebo injection. This vaccine is an Ad26 vector that expresses the Wuhan-strain SARS-CoV-2 spike. Measured with immunoSEQ multiplex PCR; TCRdb has only the in-frame clones, and not every one. This table holds 350,000 to 500,000 clones, 90% found once. This TCR was recovered from a person aged 18-60 years who received the Ad26.COV2.S COVID-19 vaccine or a placebo. Source: peripheral blood, taken in a trial of Ad26.COV2.S vaccine versus placebo.

CDR3 sequence: CASSLEMGQGEGETQYF. The CDR3 nucleotides are TGTGCCAGCAGCTTAGAGATGGGGCAGGGTGAAGGGGAGACCCAGTACTTC. The rearrangement joins TRBV7-8 to TRBJ2-5; D might be TRBD1 (5 bases). Between the trimmed V and J ends, which lost 1 base and 5 bases, there was a span of 20 bases. The CDR3 is 17 residues long. Germline CDR1 is SGHVS and CDR2 is FQNEAQ.